These 3 T cell receptor beta chains were sequenced from one sample in a study of cytomegalovirus exposure and HLA in healthy donors. The PCR was carried out with 60 Vbeta primers and 13 Jbeta primers. The repertoire was sequenced with immunoSEQ multiplex PCR; TCRdb's copy has only in-frame clones and lacks some. The data contain hundreds of thousands of clones, over 80% of them singletons. What was sequenced was PBMCs. Source of these receptors: a man aged 40-50 years in good health and CMV-seropositive.

The V gene is TRBV19, the J gene TRBJ2-2; 12 positions match TRBD2. The junction had 6 bases not matched to a gene; V was cut back by 3 bases and J by 7 bases. The CDR3 runs 16 residues. Germline CDR1 and CDR2: LNHDA and SQIVND (reference sequence). In DNA, the CDR3 is TGTGCCAGTAGTATTGAAACTAGCGGGAGGAACGGGGAGCTGTTTTTT. Protein sequence: CASSIETSGRNGELFF.

This clone was found once. This chain uses TRBV29-1 with TRBJ2-7, with a tentative D call TRBD2 (6 bases). The CDR3 loop spans 13 amino acids. Germline lookup yields CDR1 SQVTM and CDR2 ANQGSEA. Trimming removed 1 base at V and 2 bases at J, with 9 bases between. Written as DNA, the CDR3 is TGCAGCGTTGAAGGGCGGGGAGCCTACGAGCAGTACTTC. It specifies CSVEGRGAYEQYF.

The V gene is TRBV7-9, the J gene TRBJ1-4, with unresolved D. Germline V gene data show CDR1 as SEHNR and CDR2 as FQNEAQ (reference sequence). V was shortened by 0 bases and J by 14 bases, with 13 bases between the two germline ends. This CDR3 comprises 13 residues. This CDR3 reads CASSLAPVSGLFF. CDR3 bases: TGTGCCAGCAGCTTAGCGCCAGTATCGGGGCTGTTTTTT.